This paragraph reports one TCR beta chain. It has no known antigen specificity. Base qualities are not recorded, but no much larger clone differs from it by a single base. This sample was taken from a study of CD8 T cells in Susac syndrome (dated by TCRdb to between 2018 and 2021). About the investigation overall: Whether CD8+ T cell activation and differentiation in Susac syndrome was antigen driven was tested using repertoire sequencing. CD8+ T cell repertoire clonality was compared between 12 healthy donors, approximately 14 Susac syndrome patients and approximately 16 multiple sclerosis patients.

V loses 1 base of germline sequence and J loses 3 bases, and the interval between the two ends is 13 bases. Counted from cysteine to phenylalanine, this CDR3 has 16 amino acids. Just CDR3 DNA is preserved here, 48 bases in frame from base 1. CDR1 and CDR2, looked up from the germline V gene, are LGHNA and YNFKEQ. Paper-wide results and their limitations: The number of individuals in the TCR sequencing and HLA analysis was acknowledged as relatively small.

Peripheral blood CD8+ and CD4+ T cells from healthy donors, Susac syndrome patients and multiple sclerosis patients were profiled by high-throughput TCR beta sequencing. Healthy donors were included as age- and sex-matched controls. Bulk CD8+ and CD4+ T cells were purified by magnetic negative isolation, whereas CD8+ TEMRA cells were enriched by FACS. Blood was drawn into EDTA tubes, processed within 24 hours, and PBMCs were isolated by density gradient centrifugation. PBMCs destined for TCR sequencing were cryopreserved in liquid nitrogen and later thawed in a 37 °C water bath. Purity of sorted or isolated CD4+, CD8+ and CD8+ TEMRA cells was at least 90%. RNA was extracted using the RNeasy kit, and roughly 0.45 to 1 ug of the RNA was reverse transcribed with random hexamers. The immunoSEQ multiplex PCR assay, which covers 54 Vbeta and 13 Jbeta segments, was used to amplify TCR beta CDR3 regions. To correct PCR amplification bias, a synthetic template baseline was used for both primer optimization and computational correction. Processing in the source paper ran as follows. Reads were assigned to V, D and J genes according to IMGT and analyzed in immunoSEQ Analyzer, with only productive sequences retained. To calculate clonality, Shannon entropy was normalized by log2 of the number of productive unique sequences and then subtracted from one. Public and private clones were assessed among the 100 most prevalent clones of each patient and control. A clone was defined as Susac-specific if it was absent from the healthy and MS cohorts, from some 1,100 published viral clones and from other ImmuneACCESS disease sequences. TCRdb reprocessing: public reads trimmed at Q25 with fastp, clones called with MiXCR, in-frame beta chains kept. Entries that share a CDR3 protein sequence are merged under the most common genes and DNA. These V and J calls originate from TCRdb's pipeline instead of the authors' own analysis. Within this sample are some 18,000 distinct CDR3 sequences, with approximately 95% of them counted one time only. Together, the top ten hold less than 0.3% of the sample.

The sample consisted of CD8+ T cells from PBMCs. This receptor was taken from a human donor in good health. In this chain, TRBV4-2 is recombined with TRBJ2-1; no confident D gene assignment can be made. CDR3 loop: CASSQGSMASYNEQFF. In nucleotides, the sequence is TGTGCCAGCAGCCAAGGGAGTATGGCTAGCTACAATGAGCAGTTCTTC.